These 13 T cell receptor beta chains were all obtained from the same sample, sequenced in a study of shared clonotypes between healthy human individuals. The repertoire was sequenced with immunoSEQ multiplex PCR; TCRdb's copy has only in-frame clones and lacks some. This table has under 650,000 clones, about 95% appearing once. Sequencing was performed on naive CD4+ T cells sorted from blood. Specified subset: CD45RA+ positively selected. Receptors originate from a woman aged 25 to 39 in good health.

The count of this clone is one. This chain connects TRBV5-8 to TRBJ1-4; D perhaps matches TRBD1 (6 bases). The CDR3 totals 14 residues. Looked up from germline, CDR1 is SGHTS and CDR2 is YDEGEE. V gave up 4 bases and J gave up 4 bases, with 11 bases separating them. The CDR3 is CASSPGQINEKLFF. In DNA, the CDR3 is TGTGCCAGCAGCCCCGGACAGATTAATGAAAAACTGTTTTTT. The full variable domain, rest sourced from reference TRBV5-8 and TRBJ1-4, is EAGVTQSPTHLIKTRGQQATLRCSPISGHTSVYWYQQALGLGLQFLLWYDEGEERNRGNFPPRFSGRQFPNYSSELNVNALELEDSALYLCASSPGQINEKLFFGSGTQLSVL.

The CDR3 region has the DNA TGTGCCAGCAGTTTCCAGGGGGCCGGGTCCTACGAGCAGTACTTC. It is translated as CASSFQGAGSYEQYF. The chain couples TRBV28 to TRBJ2-5; 8 nucleotides align to TRBD1. The J call may be incorrect, as the DNA end agrees better with TRBJ2-7. The CDR3 totals 15 residues. Germline-derived CDR1 and CDR2 are MDHEN and SYDVKM.

The chain is built from TRBV7-9 and TRBJ2-7; D may be TRBD1 or TRBD2 (6 bases each). This CDR3 has 15 amino acids. V lost 5 bases to trimming and J lost 2 bases, with 16 bases between them. Looked up from germline, CDR1 is SEHNR and CDR2 is FQNEAQ (reference sequence). The CDR3 DNA follows: TGTGCCAGCAGCCCTGTCCGGGGGCGAACCTACGAGCAGTACTTC. Protein: CASSPVRGRTYEQYF.

V usage is TRBV21-1 and J usage is TRBJ2-5. TRBV21-1 is labeled a pseudogene. The CDR3 runs to 15 residues. The CDR3 DNA reads TGTGCCAGCAGCAAAGGCGGCAGGATACAAGAGACCCAGTACTTC. Its protein product is CASSKGGRIQETQYF.

This clone showed up just once. The chain links TRBV5-4 to TRBJ2-5, with a possible D match to TRBD2 (5 bases). This CDR3 has 14 amino acids. Trimming stripped 4 bases from V and 5 bases from J, with 15 bases between. Germline-derived CDR1 and CDR2 are SGHNT and YYREEE (reference sequence). DNA of the CDR3: TGTGCCAGCAGCCTGAGCGGTGTGAGGGAGACCCAGTACTTC. This encodes CASSLSGVRETQYF.

The CDR3 sequence is CASRAYYEQYF. The CDR3 bases are TGTGCCAGCAGGGCCTACTACGAGCAGTACTTC. The chain uses TRBV2 and TRBJ2-7, with D uncertain. The CDR3 runs to 11 residues. Germline V gives CDR1 SNHLY, CDR2 FYNNEI. V was shortened by 6 bases and J by 3 bases, with 6 bases between the two germline ends.

The V call is TRBV5-1, the J call TRBJ2-1; the D is unclear. Trimming cost V 0 bases and J 6 bases, with 7 bases left between them. The CDR3 has 13 amino acids. Germline values: CDR1 SGHRS, CDR2 YFSETQ. CDR3: CASSLARPNEQFF. Written as DNA, the CDR3 is TGCGCCAGCAGCTTGGCCAGGCCCAATGAGCAGTTCTTC.

The rearrangement uses TRBV28 and TRBJ1-2, with D unclear. The CDR3 spans 13 residues. V was clipped by 5 bases and J by 2 bases, with 9 bases between them. Germline V gene sequence: CDR1 MDHEN, CDR2 SYDVKM. The CDR3, as DNA: TGTGCCAGCAGTGATCCGGTCAACTATGGCTACACCTTC. Amino acids: CASSDPVNYGYTF.

This sequence joins TRBV5-1 and TRBJ2-4, with 9 bases fitting TRBD1. The V gene end was trimmed by 4 bases and the J gene end by 7 bases; junction bases not matched to a gene: 6. Germline CDR1 reads SGHRS; CDR2 reads YFSETQ. This CDR3 comprises 14 residues. The CDR3 DNA is TGCGCCAGCAGCCCGAGACAGGGGGTGAACATTCAGTACTTC. It encodes CASSPRQGVNIQYF. Looking up the rest from reference TRBV5-1 and TRBJ2-4 gives the full variable domain: KAGVTQTPRYLIKTRGQQVTLSCSPISGHRSVSWYQQTPGQGLQFLFEYFSETQRNKGNFPGRFSGRQFSNSRSEMNVSTLELGDSALYLCASSPRQGVNIQYFGAGTRLSVL.

This rearrangement joins TRBV5-4 to TRBJ2-6; D may be TRBD1 (6 bases). CDR3 length: 16 amino acids. Germline V gene sequence: CDR1 SGHNT, CDR2 YYREEE (reference sequence). V was clipped by 4 bases and J by 1 base, with 12 bases between them. The CDR3 region is CASSRGHPSGANVLTF. CDR3 sequence (DNA): TGTGCCAGCAGCCGGGGACACCCATCTGGGGCCAACGTCCTGACTTTC.

V is TRBV7-2 and J is TRBJ2-5; no clear D gene. The tail of the sequence fits TRBJ2-7 better, so the J call may be wrong. Germline V gene lookup returns CDR1 SGHTA and CDR2 FQGNSA. The CDR3 loop spans 14 amino acids. The CDR3 nucleotides are TGTGCCAGCAGCTTTGTCGGCAGCTCCTACGAGCAGTACTTC. Residues: CASSFVGSSYEQYF.

V is TRBV7-9 and J is TRBJ1-2; D is unresolved. Deletions cut 2 bases from V and 2 bases from J, with 6 bases between. Germline CDR1 reads SEHNR; CDR2 reads FQNEAQ (reference sequence). The CDR3 loop spans 13 amino acids. This CDR3 is CASSLLSNYGYTF. CDR3 nucleotides: TGTGCCAGCAGCTTATTATCGAACTATGGCTACACCTTC.

V is TRBV28 and J is TRBJ2-7; D remains ambiguous. Trimming removed 8 bases from V and 2 bases from J, with 13 bases in between. The CDR3 totals 13 residues. Germline values: CDR1 MDHEN, CDR2 SYDVKM. The CDR3 sequence: CASEPGQAYEQYF. The CDR3 region has the DNA TGTGCCAGCGAACCGGGCCAAGCCTACGAGCAGTACTTC.